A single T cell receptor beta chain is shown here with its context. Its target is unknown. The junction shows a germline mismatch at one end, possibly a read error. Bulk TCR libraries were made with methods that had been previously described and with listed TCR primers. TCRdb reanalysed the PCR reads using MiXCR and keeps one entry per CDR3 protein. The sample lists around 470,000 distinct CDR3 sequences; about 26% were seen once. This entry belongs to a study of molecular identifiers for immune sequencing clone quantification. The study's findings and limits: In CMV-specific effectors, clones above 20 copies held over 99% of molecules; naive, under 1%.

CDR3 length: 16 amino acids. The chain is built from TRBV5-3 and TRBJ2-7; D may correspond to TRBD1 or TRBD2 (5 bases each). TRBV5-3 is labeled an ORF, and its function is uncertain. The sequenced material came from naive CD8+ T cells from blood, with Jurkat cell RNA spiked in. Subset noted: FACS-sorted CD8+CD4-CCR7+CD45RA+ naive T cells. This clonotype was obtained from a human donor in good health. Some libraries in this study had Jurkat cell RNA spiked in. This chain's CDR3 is CASSLAAGPTGTEQYF. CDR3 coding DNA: TGTGCCAGCAGCTTGGCGGCAGGCCCCACGGGGACCGAGCAGTACTTC.